What follows are 21 T cell receptor beta chains derived from one specimen sequenced in a study of technical replicates of blood from four donors. Profiling relied on immunoSEQ multiplex PCR, and the TCRdb table lists in-frame clones only, not all of them. The sample shows 10,000 to 15,000 clones, approximately 93% of them seen only once. The sequencing input was PBMCs. These receptors all stem from a human donor in good health.

This chain connects TRBV18 to TRBJ1-4, with a tentative D call TRBD1 (5 bases). CDR1 is KGHSH and CDR2 is LQKENI in the germline V gene. The V end was cut by 5 bases, the J end by 0 bases, with 13 bases between. There are 16 residues in the CDR3. In nucleotides, the CDR3 is TGTGCCAGCTCAGGAGGGGAAGAGGCAACTAATGAAAAACTGTTTTTT. Translated: CASSGGEEATNEKLFF.

The genes are TRBV7-9 and TRBJ2-7, with D possibly TRBD2 on 5 matching bases. Trimming took off 2 bases at V and 0 bases at J, with 5 bases between the two ends. This CDR3 is built from 13 residues. Per germline, CDR1 SEHNR and CDR2 FQNEAQ (reference sequence). The CDR3 sequence is CASSLRGSYEQYF. For the CDR3, the DNA is TGTGCCAGCAGCTTACGGGGCTCCTACGAGCAGTACTTC.

The rearrangement uses TRBV4-2 and TRBJ2-3; 9 nucleotides line up with TRBD2. The CDR3 is 14 amino acids. The junction had 1 base not matched to a gene; V was cut back by 1 base and J by 5 bases. Germline lookup yields CDR1 LGHNA and CDR2 YNFKEQ. In DNA form, the CDR3 reads TGTGCCAGCAGCCAAGGGACTAGCGAAGATACGCAGTATTTT. It encodes CASSQGTSEDTQYF.

This chain links TRBV4-1 with TRBJ1-5; unclear D gene. V dropped 1 base and J dropped 5 bases, with 12 bases sitting between them. CDR3 length: 15 amino acids. Germline V gene sequence: CDR1 MGHRA, CDR2 YSYEKL. The CDR3 DNA reads as TGCGCCAGCAGCCAAGTTTCAGGTCCCTATCAGCCCCAGCATTTT. Translating it yields CASSQVSGPYQPQHF.

The rearrangement joins TRBV2 to TRBJ2-1; 13 nucleotides agree with TRBD2. In germline, CDR1 is SNHLY, CDR2 FYNNEI. The CDR3 covers 15 residues. V gave up 6 bases and J gave up 5 bases; unmatched junction bases: 4. The CDR3 protein is CASRSGTSGNNEQFF. The CDR3 DNA follows: TGTGCCAGCAGATCCGGGACTAGCGGGAACAATGAGCAGTTCTTC.

V and J are TRBV18 and TRBJ2-2, with 8 bases lining up with TRBD1. The J segment lost 0 bases and the V segment lost 6 bases, leaving 3 bases of the junction unmatched. CDR1 KGHSH and CDR2 LQKENI come from the germline V gene. This CDR3 region has 15 residues. CDR3 amino acids: CASSGTGTNTGELFF. CDR3 coding DNA: TGTGCCAGCTCTGGGACAGGAACGAACACCGGGGAGCTGTTTTTT. The whole variable domain, remainder taken from reference TRBV18 and TRBJ2-2, is NAGVMQNPRHLVRRRGQEARLRCSPMKGHSHVYWYRQLPEEGLKFMVYLQKENIIDESGMPKERFSAEFPKEGPSILRIQQVVRGDSAAYFCASSGTGTNTGELFFGEGSRLTVL.

This clone has a single count. V and J are TRBV7-7 and TRBJ2-3, with D possibly TRBD1 on 5 matching bases. The CDR3 contains 11 residues. Germline V gene sequence: CDR1 SSHAT, CDR2 FNYEAQ (reference sequence). The CDR3 sequence: CSVGGTDTQYF. CDR3 DNA sequence: TGTTCCGTAGGGGGCACAGATACGCAGTATTTT.

The chain has TRBV19 and TRBJ1-1, with 7 nucleotides matching TRBD1. This CDR3 is built from 13 residues. Trimming at V came to 6 bases and at J to 7 bases, leaving 8 bases not matched to a gene. CDR1 is LNHDA, CDR2 SQIVND, per germline (reference sequence). CDR3 DNA: TGTGCCAGTAGGGACACAGGGGAATTTGAAGCTTTCTTT. Protein sequence: CASRDTGEFEAFF.

The chain employs TRBV4-1 and TRBJ1-4; D ambiguous. CDR1 is MGHRA, CDR2 YSYEKL, per germline. This CDR3 region has 16 residues. V was trimmed by 3 bases and J by 6 bases, leaving 17 bases between them. CDR3 DNA sequence: TGCGCCAGCAGCCATCTCAGGACGGCGGGCGATGAAAAACTGTTTTTT. This encodes CASSHLRTAGDEKLFF.

The V and J genes are TRBV15 and TRBJ2-1; D is unclear. The CDR3 loop spans 15 amino acids. Looked up from germline, CDR1 is LNHNV and CDR2 is YYDKDF (reference sequence). V was clipped by 0 bases and J by 8 bases, with 14 bases between them. This CDR3 is CATSRDPKRTHEQFF. The CDR3 DNA reads TGTGCCACCAGCAGAGATCCAAAGCGAACGCATGAGCAGTTCTTC.

The V call is TRBV6-6, the J call TRBJ2-7; D ambiguous. CDR3 size: 16 residues. The germline CDR1 and CDR2 sequences are MNHNY and SVGAGI (reference sequence). With 0 bases removed from V and 1 base from J, the gap between germline ends came to 13 bases. The chain's CDR3 is CASSYSTSVVSYEQYF. CDR3 DNA sequence: TGTGCCAGCAGTTACTCGACATCGGTGGTGTCCTACGAGCAGTACTTC.

On this clone: The junction does not match germline at one end; this may be a read error. The rearrangement uses TRBV6-1 and TRBJ1-3, with a tentative D call TRBD1 (6 bases). Germline assignment: CDR1 MNHNS and CDR2 SASEGT. CDR3 length equals 15 residues. The CDR3 loop is CASSEGAYRAEPCRF. The CDR3 DNA reads TGTGCCAGCAGTGAAGGGGCCTACAGGGCCGAGCCTTGTCGTTTT.

This clone was observed once. V is TRBV28 and J is TRBJ2-1; TRBD2 aligns across 13 bases. CDR1 is MDHEN, CDR2 SYDVKM, per germline. This CDR3 has 18 amino acids. J gave up 3 bases and V 3 bases, and 8 bases lay outside the gene matches. The CDR3 protein is CASSFPRTSGSLYNEQFF. In nucleotides, the CDR3 is TGTGCCAGCAGTTTCCCTCGGACTAGCGGGAGTCTCTACAATGAGCAGTTCTTC.

This chain links TRBV13 with TRBJ2-3; 7 nucleotides line up with TRBD2. The CDR3 is 15 residues long. Germline V gene sequence: CDR1 PRHDT, CDR2 FYEKMQ (reference sequence). V trimming: 5 bases; J trimming: 3 bases; junction bases outside the gene matches: 8. This CDR3 reads CASSPLTSLTDTQYF. The CDR3 nucleotides are TGTGCCAGCAGCCCGTTGACTAGCTTGACAGATACGCAGTATTTT. Supplemented by reference TRBV13 and TRBJ2-3, the full variable domain reads AAGVIQSPRHLIKEKRETATLKCYPIPRHDTVYWYQQGPGQDPQFLISFYEKMQSDKGSIPDRFSAQQFSDYHSELNMSSLELGDSALYFCASSPLTSLTDTQYFGPGTRLTVL.

V gene TRBV18 combines with J gene TRBJ1-4, with 10 bases identical to TRBD1. Germline V gene sequence: CDR1 KGHSH, CDR2 LQKENI. With V trimmed by 6 bases and J by 6 bases, 13 bases remained unmatched. The CDR3 consists of 17 residues. The CDR3: CASSQKFLGTGDEKLFF. The CDR3 nucleotides are TGTGCCAGCTCGCAAAAATTTCTCGGGACAGGGGATGAAAAACTGTTTTTT.

A note on this clone: The same CDR3 arises from other DNA sequences in this sample as well. The J gene is TRBJ2-2, the V gene TRBV18, with D possibly matching TRBD2 (5 bases). CDR3 length equals 14 residues. Looked up from germline, CDR1 is KGHSH and CDR2 is LQKENI. Trimming stripped 0 bases from V and 3 bases from J, with 5 bases between. CDR3 sequence reads: CASSPPRDTGELFF. DNA for the CDR3: TGTGCCAGCTCACCACCGAGGGACACCGGGGAGCTGTTTTTT.

The CDR3 here is CASSLEGDTQYF. DNA for the CDR3: TGTGCCAGCTCTCTGGAGGGAGATACGCAGTATTTT. The chain couples TRBV6-6 to TRBJ2-3, with D possibly TRBD2 on 6 matching bases. The CDR3 totals 12 residues. Germline V gene data show CDR1 as MNHNY and CDR2 as SVGAGI (reference sequence). Trimming removed 8 bases from V and 5 bases from J, with 11 bases in between.

This sequence joins TRBV6-5 and TRBJ2-7, with D possibly TRBD1 on 5 matching bases. This CDR3 spans 13 amino acids. Between the trimmed V and J ends, which lost 5 bases and 0 bases, there was a span of 8 bases. Looked up from germline, CDR1 is MNHEY and CDR2 is SVGAGI. The CDR3 sequence is CASSPTVSYEQYF. In nucleotides, the CDR3 is TGTGCCAGCAGTCCGACAGTCTCCTACGAGCAGTACTTC.

V is TRBV5-1 and J is TRBJ1-1; TRBD1 matches 7 bases. This CDR3 contains 17 residues. The germline V gene has CDR1 SGHRS and CDR2 YFSETQ. Germline trimming cut 0 bases from V and 4 bases from J; bases unmatched to any gene: 12. CDR3 coding DNA: TGCGCCAGCAGCTTGGGTCTGGGGGTACAGGGGAGCACTGAAGCTTTCTTT. Its translation is CASSLGLGVQGSTEAFF.

The CDR3 region is CASSLGRAGVQETQYF. The DNA for the CDR3 is TGTGCCAGCAGCTTAGGCCGGGCAGGGGTACAAGAGACCCAGTACTTC. The chain joins TRBV13 to TRBJ2-5; a weak D match, TRBD1 (6 bases). The germline V gene encodes CDR1 PRHDT and CDR2 FYEKMQ (reference sequence). The germline V and J ends were trimmed by 0 bases and 2 bases, with 13 bases remaining between them. The length of the CDR3 is 16 residues.

The chain's CDR3 is CASSQEVSVSGEQFF. As DNA, the CDR3 is TGTGCCAGCAGCCAAGAAGTTTCGGTCTCGGGTGAGCAGTTCTTC. The chain recombines TRBV4-2 with TRBJ2-1; D gene unclear. Trimming took off 0 bases at V and 9 bases at J, with 15 bases between the two ends. Per germline, CDR1 LGHNA and CDR2 YNFKEQ. The CDR3 has 15 amino acids.